A single sample is the source of the 12 T cell receptor beta chains below, sequenced in a study of cytomegalovirus exposure and HLA in healthy donors. PCR employed 60 Vbeta and 13 Jbeta primers. Here immunoSEQ multiplex PCR was the method, and the copy in TCRdb shows in-frame clones only, minus some. The data contain 150,000 to 200,000 clones, approximately 80% of them singletons. Specimen: PBMCs. The receptors were gathered from a woman aged 50 to 60 in good health and CMV-seronegative.

The table lists this clone with a few counts. The chain has TRBV2 and TRBJ1-2; D perhaps matches TRBD1 (6 bases). The CDR3 loop spans 13 amino acids. V was cut by 4 bases and J by 5 bases, with 11 bases left in between. The germline V gene encodes CDR1 SNHLY and CDR2 FYNNEI. The DNA for the CDR3 is TGTGCCAGCAGTGCCACCGGACAGTATGGCTACACCTTC. As protein: CASSATGQYGYTF. The full variable domain, its missing parts supplied by reference TRBV2 and TRBJ1-2, is EPEVTQTPSHQVTQMGQEVILRCVPISNHLYFYWYRQILGQKVEFLVSFYNNEISEKSEIFDDQFSVERPDGSNFTLKIRSTKLEDSAMYFCASSATGQYGYTFGSGTRLTVV.

This chain uses TRBV11-2 with TRBJ2-7; D ambiguous. Germline V gene data show CDR1 as SGHAT and CDR2 as FQNNGV. Deletions cut 4 bases from V and 7 bases from J, with 5 bases between. The CDR3 is 10 residues long. The CDR3 protein is CASSSSEQYF. CDR3 nucleotide sequence: TGTGCCAGCAGCTCTTCTGAGCAGTACTTC. Variable domain in full (rest from reference TRBV11-2 and TRBJ2-7): EAGVAQSPRYKIIEKRQSVAFWCNPISGHATLYWYQQILGQGPKLLIQFQNNGVVDDSQLPKDRFSAERLKGVDSTLKIQPAKLEDSAVYLCASSSSEQYFGPGTRLTVT.

This chain uses TRBV5-4 with TRBJ2-7; D is perhaps TRBD2 (6 bases). V lost 3 bases, J lost 3 bases, and 13 bases lay in between. This CDR3 has 14 residues. Germline-derived CDR1 and CDR2 are SGHNT and YYREEE (reference sequence). The CDR3 bases are TGTGCCAGCAGCTCCGGCCACGGGGGCTACGAGCAGTACTTC. It specifies CASSSGHGGYEQYF.

The chain links TRBV9 to TRBJ2-2, with TRBD2 matching over 10 bases. Germline assignment: CDR1 SGDLS and CDR2 YYNGEE. The CDR3 spans 15 residues. V was pared by 2 bases and J by 6 bases, with 4 bases of the junction left unmatched. For the CDR3, the DNA is TGTGCCAGCAGCGTGCTAGCGGGAGATCCCGGGGAGCTGTTTTTT. Its translation: CASSVLAGDPGELFF.

This clone was counted once. This rearrangement joins TRBV4-3 to TRBJ1-1; 8 bases are a match to TRBD1. Germline V gene data show CDR1 as LGHNA and CDR2 as YSLEER. The CDR3 is 15 amino acids. Unmatched junction bases numbered 12, after V lost 1 base and J lost 11 bases. The CDR3 nucleotides read TGCGCCAGCAGCCAAGCGAGCAGGGGGCAAGTTGGGGCTTTCTTT. Amino acids: CASSQASRGQVGAFF.

The chain has TRBV28 and TRBJ1-5; tentatively, D is TRBD1 (6 bases). Germline assignment: CDR1 MDHEN and CDR2 SYDVKM. The CDR3 loop spans 12 amino acids. Trimming shortened V by 5 bases and J by 11 bases, and 13 bases separated the two germline ends. CDR3 loop: CASSPPQGSQHF. CDR3 sequence (DNA): TGTGCCAGCAGTCCCCCACAGGGATCCCAGCATTTT.

The chain employs TRBV12-2 and TRBJ1-2; the table's D call, TRBD1, was not checked against the DNA. TRBV12-2 is a pseudogene segment. The CDR3 covers 14 residues. This chain's CDR3 is CASDRAQGDYGYTF. The CDR3 nucleotides read TGTGCAAGCGACCGGGCCCAGGGTGACTATGGCTACACCTTC.

About this clone itself: One end of the junction fails to match germline, which may point to a read error. The V call is TRBV5-1, the J call TRBJ1-1; D is unclear. The CDR3 covers 12 residues. Germline V gene data show CDR1 as SGHRS and CDR2 as YFSETQ. The CDR3: CASSLISAEAFF. CDR3 nucleotides: TGTGCCAGCAGCCTAATCTCCGCTGAAGCTTTCTTT.

The V gene is TRBV18, the J gene TRBJ2-6, with 7 positions matching TRBD1. CDR1 is KGHSH and CDR2 is LQKENI in the germline V gene. The CDR3 covers 16 residues. V trimming: 4 bases; J trimming: 0 bases; junction bases outside the gene matches: 3. The CDR3 nucleotides read TGTGCCAGCTCACGGGACAGTCGCTCTGGGGCCAACGTCCTGACTTTC. Its translation: CASSRDSRSGANVLTF.

The gene calls are TRBV6-6 and TRBJ1-6, with D unclear. This CDR3 contains 16 residues. Germline assignment: CDR1 MNHNY and CDR2 SVGAGI (reference sequence). Trimming shortened V by 2 bases and J by 7 bases, and 15 bases separated the two germline ends. The CDR3 nucleotides read TGTGCCAGCAGTTACAGCCTCCAGACGGGAAATTCACCCCTCCACTTT. Protein sequence: CASSYSLQTGNSPLHF.

This chain uses TRBV4-3 with TRBJ1-2; D may be TRBD1 (5 bases). CDR3 length equals 16 residues. The V and J ends lost 6 bases and 3 bases respectively, with 20 bases between them. Germline loops: CDR1 LGHNA, CDR2 YSLEER. In DNA form, the CDR3 reads TGCGCCAGCAGTCCCGGGGCGGGAGGGTATGACTATGGCTACACCTTC. Amino acids: CASSPGAGGYDYGYTF.

V and J are TRBV27 and TRBJ2-7; D may be TRBD2 (7 bases). Germline-derived CDR1 and CDR2 are MNHEY and SMNVEV (reference sequence). V was pared by 4 bases and J by 6 bases, with 16 bases between. CDR3 size: 14 residues. The DNA of the CDR3 is TGTGCCAGCAGTTCACGTGGAGGGGGGGGCGAGCAGTACTTC. Protein sequence: CASSSRGGGGEQYF.